This passage covers 22 T cell receptor beta chains from one sample sequenced in a study of blood T cells in healthy people across ages. A second PCR, run for roughly 7 to 11 cycles, used a sample-barcoded 5' primer plus a J-beta primer mix. Via MiXCR, TCRdb re-called the 5' RACE reads, giving one row per CDR3 protein. Of 750,000 to 1,000,000 distinct CDR3 sequences in the sample, about 27% are singletons; the top ten hold 10% to 13%. This same sample was also taken into another study, of T cells of mothers and their children.

Material for sequencing was blood. The receptors were sampled from a woman aged 40 to 50 in good health.

This clonotype came up a few times. The chain links TRBV28 to TRBJ2-7, with unresolved D. The CDR3 runs 17 residues. CDR1 MDHEN and CDR2 SYDVKM come from the germline V gene. V lost 2 bases to trimming and J lost 2 bases, with 19 bases between them. The CDR3 region has the DNA TGTGCCAGCAGTTTACTTTTTTCGGCAAAACCCCCCTACGAGCAGTACTTC. This codes for CASSLLFSAKPPYEQYF.

This clonotype was recorded many times. The V and J genes are TRBV29-1 and TRBJ2-1; unclear D gene. The CDR3 is 16 residues long. V dropped 0 bases and J dropped 0 bases, with 12 bases sitting between them. Germline V lookup: CDR1 SQVTM, CDR2 ANQGSEA. As DNA, the CDR3 is TGCAGCGTTGAAGAGGGCACGGCTAGCTCCTACAATGAGCAGTTCTTC. Its translation: CSVEEGTASSYNEQFF.

Details on this clonotype: One end of the junction fails to match germline, which may point to a read error. The V gene is TRBV5-1, the J gene TRBJ1-2, with unresolved D. CDR3 length: 16 amino acids. Germline CDR1 SGHRS, CDR2 YFSETQ. CDR3 in DNA: TGCGCCAGCAGCTTAGGTCCGGTACAAGCTAACTATGGCTGCACCTTC. Translating gives CASSLGPVQANYGCTF.

This clonotype was observed at least ten times. CDR3 residues: CASSSSRDRPLYEQYF. CDR3 DNA sequence: TGTGCCAGCAGCTCTTCCCGGGACAGGCCTCTCTACGAGCAGTACTTC. This chain joins TRBV7-8 and TRBJ2-7; 8 bases are shared with TRBD1. The CDR3 loop spans 16 amino acids. The V and J ends lost 4 bases and 3 bases, in that order; junction bases with no gene match: 11. The germline V gene has CDR1 SGHVS and CDR2 FQNEAQ.

The gene calls are TRBV6-1 and TRBJ1-1; no clear D. Germline CDR1 and CDR2: MNHNS and SASEGT. CDR3 length equals 14 residues. Trimming removed 2 bases at V and 8 bases at J, with 15 bases between. CDR3 residues: CASSEIVSTVEAFF. CDR3 coding DNA: TGTGCCAGCAGTGAAATTGTGTCGACGGTGGAAGCTTTCTTT.

This clonotype was counted only a few times. The chain links TRBV7-2 to TRBJ1-1; no clear D. Trimming took 3 bases from V and 2 from J, leaving 10 bases between them. CDR1 is SGHTA, CDR2 FQGNSA, per germline. The CDR3 sequence is 14 residues long. The CDR3: CASSFTAGNTEAFF. The CDR3 nucleotides are TGTGCCAGCAGCTTTACGGCGGGTAACACTGAAGCTTTCTTT.

This clonotype appeared a few times. With a much larger clone just one base away, this may be a read error. This chain uses TRBV28 with TRBJ2-6; TRBD1 agrees at 7 bases. The CDR3 totals 15 residues. Looked up from germline, CDR1 is MDHEN and CDR2 is SYDVKM. Here the CDR3 reads CASITGEAGANVRTF. The CDR3 region has the DNA TGTGCCAGCATAACAGGGGAAGCTGGGGCCAACGTCCGGACTTTC. Looking up the rest from reference TRBV28 and TRBJ2-6 gives the full variable domain: DVKVTQSSRYLVKRTGEKVFLECVQDMDHENMFWYRQDPGLGLRLIYFSYDVKMKEKGDIPEGYSVSREKKERFSLILESASTNQTSMYLCASITGEAGANVRTFGAGSRLTVL.

As regards this clonotype: Mismatch with germline at one junction end may stem from a read error. The rearrangement links TRBV5-1 to TRBJ2-3, with TRBD1 matching over 11 bases. The CDR3 runs 16 residues. CDR1 is SGHRS and CDR2 is YFSETQ in the germline V gene. The CDR3 DNA follows: TGCGCCAGCAGCAAAGCTCCGGGACAGGGGGGAGATACGCAGTGTTTT. Translated: CASSKAPGQGGDTQCF.

The chain has TRBV20-1 and TRBJ1-2; the D gene is possibly TRBD1 (6 bases). From germline, CDR1 is DFQATT and CDR2 SNEGSKA (reference sequence). The CDR3 loop spans 15 amino acids. Trimming took 3 bases from V and 8 from J, leaving 22 bases between them. CDR3 in DNA: TGCAGTGCTAGCAACCTCCACAGGGACGGAGACGGCTACACCTTC. This translates into CSASNLHRDGDGYTF.

This clonotype was seen a handful of times. CDR3 in DNA: TGCGCCAGCAGCTTGGCCCCCGCAGGGACGGGGTCGTGGCAGTACTTC. Encoded protein: CASSLAPAGTGSWQYF. The chain couples TRBV5-1 to TRBJ2-7, with D tentatively TRBD1 or TRBD2 (5 bases each). Germline CDR1 is SGHRS and CDR2 is YFSETQ. The CDR3 runs 16 residues. V shed 0 bases and J shed 9 bases, with 22 bases lying between them.

The chain joins TRBV6-1 to TRBJ2-1, with 7 bases that match TRBD2. With 6 bases clipped from V and 8 bases from J, the junction kept 13 bases outside the gene matches. Germline V gives CDR1 MNHNS, CDR2 SASEGT. The length of the CDR3 is 15 residues. CDR3 bases: TGTGCCAGCAGAAACTCGGCGGGAGAGTGGGATGAGCAGTTCTTC. This translates into CASRNSAGEWDEQFF.

This sequence joins TRBV12-3 or TRBV12-4 and TRBJ1-1; TRBD1 matches at 7 bases. The V and J ends lost 2 bases and 5 bases, in that order; junction bases with no gene match: 8. The CDR3 is 15 residues long. CDR3 sequence: CASSLMQGGGTEAFF. CDR3 bases: TGTGCCAGCAGTTTAATGCAGGGGGGTGGGACTGAAGCTTTCTTT.

V gene TRBV27 combines with J gene TRBJ2-3; 9 bases match TRBD2. The CDR3 is 16 amino acids. Germline lookup yields CDR1 MNHEY and CDR2 SMNVEV (reference sequence). The trim removed 8 bases at V and 2 bases at J, leaving 11 bases unmatched. CDR3 in DNA: TGTGCCAGCGCCCCACGGCGGGGGGGAACCACAGATACGCAGTATTTT. Translating it yields CASAPRRGGTTDTQYF.

V and J are TRBV20-1 and TRBJ1-1, with a weak D call TRBD1 (5 bases). Germline V gives CDR1 DFQATT, CDR2 SNEGSKA (reference sequence). The V gene lost 6 bases and the J gene lost 5 bases, with 10 bases spanning the gap. The CDR3 contains 11 residues. CDR3 sequence: CSALAGTEAFF. CDR3 sequence (DNA): TGCAGTGCCCTAGCAGGGACTGAAGCTTTCTTT.

This clonotype was seen only once. A read error may account for a junction end that differs from germline. The V gene is TRBV19, the J gene TRBJ1-1, with D perhaps matching TRBD1 (6 bases). The CDR3 runs 15 residues. Germline V gene sequence: CDR1 LNHDA, CDR2 SQIVND (reference sequence). In DNA form, the CDR3 reads TGTGTCAGTAGTATGGCGGGGAATAGGGGGACTGAAGCTTTCTTT. Protein product: CVSSMAGNRGTEAFF.

This sequence joins TRBV2 and TRBJ1-5; 7 bases fit TRBD1. V trimming: 4 bases; J trimming: 7 bases; junction bases outside the gene matches: 4. Per germline, CDR1 SNHLY and CDR2 FYNNEI. This CDR3 has 13 residues. The CDR3 sequence is CASSGQGKQPQHF. CDR3 in DNA: TGTGCCAGCAGTGGACAGGGAAAGCAGCCCCAGCATTTT.

About this clonotype: A much larger clone differs by one base, so this may be a read error. The chain joins TRBV20-1 to TRBJ2-3; 8 bases are a match to TRBD2. Trimming cost V 5 bases and J 5 bases; bases outside gene matches: 6. The CDR3 extends over 13 amino acids. Per germline, CDR1 DFQATT and CDR2 SNEGSKA (reference sequence). DNA for the CDR3: TGCAGTGCTGACGGGGGGGCGCAAGATACGCAGTATTTT. Encoded protein: CSADGGAQDTQYF.

This clonotype was seen at least ten times. J is TRBJ2-4 and V is TRBV7-2; no definite D call. V was clipped by 1 base and J by 9 bases, with 16 bases between them. The germline gives CDR1 SGHTA, CDR2 FQGNSA. The CDR3 covers 15 residues. The CDR3 DNA follows: TGTGCCAGCAGCTTAGTGGCGGTAACAGTCCGCATTCAGTACTTC. Protein sequence: CASSLVAVTVRIQYF.

This clonotype was observed a few times. This chain links TRBV7-9 with TRBJ1-4; D remains ambiguous. V was cut by 8 bases and J by 8 bases, with 12 bases left in between. This CDR3 spans 12 amino acids. Germline V CDR1 and CDR2: SEHNR, FQNEAQ (reference sequence). The CDR3 reads CASAPTEEKLFF. The CDR3 DNA reads as TGTGCCAGCGCCCCTACGGAGGAAAAACTGTTTTTT.

This clonotype was detected ten times or more. The chain joins TRBV5-6 to TRBJ1-1; 11 positions agree with TRBD1. The CDR3 is 14 amino acids. Losses at the gene ends were 4 bases for V and 5 bases for J; bases not matched to a gene: 4. Germline V gene lookup returns CDR1 SGHDT and CDR2 YYEEEE. The CDR3 sequence is CASSPGQGATEAFF. Written as DNA, the CDR3 is TGTGCCAGCAGCCCAGGACAGGGGGCAACTGAAGCTTTCTTT.

Many counts were recorded for this clonotype. The CDR3 reads CSASGVWYEQYF. The CDR3 DNA sequence: TGCAGTGCTTCAGGGGTCTGGTACGAGCAGTACTTC. This sequence joins TRBV20-1 and TRBJ2-7; a weak D match, TRBD1 (6 bases). CDR1 DFQATT and CDR2 SNEGSKA come from the germline V gene (reference sequence). V was pared by 5 bases and J by 4 bases, with 12 bases between. This CDR3 is built from 12 residues.

This clonotype was picked up many times. The chain uses TRBV27 and TRBJ2-7, with D perhaps assigned TRBD1 or TRBD2 (5 bases each). Trimming cost V 3 bases and J 0 bases, with 9 bases left between them. CDR1 is MNHEY and CDR2 is SMNVEV in the germline V gene (reference sequence). The CDR3 loop spans 14 amino acids. The CDR3 loop reads CASSFEGPSYEQYF. The CDR3 DNA reads as TGTGCCAGCAGTTTCGAGGGGCCCTCCTACGAGCAGTACTTC.